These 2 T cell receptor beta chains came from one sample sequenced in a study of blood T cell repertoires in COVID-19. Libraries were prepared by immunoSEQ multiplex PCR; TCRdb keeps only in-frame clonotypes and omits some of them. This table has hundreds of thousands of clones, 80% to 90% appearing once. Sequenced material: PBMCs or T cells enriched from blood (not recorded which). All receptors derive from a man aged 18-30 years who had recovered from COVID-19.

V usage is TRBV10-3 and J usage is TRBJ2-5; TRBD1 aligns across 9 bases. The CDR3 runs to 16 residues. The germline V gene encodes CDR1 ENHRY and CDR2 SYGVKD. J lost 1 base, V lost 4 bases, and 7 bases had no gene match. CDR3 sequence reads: CAISVDRGGGQETQYF. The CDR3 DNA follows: TGTGCCATCAGTGTAGACAGGGGGGGAGGCCAAGAGACCCAGTACTTC.

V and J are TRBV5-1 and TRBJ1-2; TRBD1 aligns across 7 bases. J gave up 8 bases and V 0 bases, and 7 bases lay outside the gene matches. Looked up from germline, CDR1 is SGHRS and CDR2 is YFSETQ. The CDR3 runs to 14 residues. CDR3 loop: CASSLETGVRGYTF. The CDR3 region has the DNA TGCGCCAGCAGCTTGGAAACAGGGGTACGAGGCTACACCTTC.